The TCR beta chain described here comes from a study of vaccination and CD4 T cells after COVID-19. As for the study in general: Sampling after COVID took place at a median of about 98 days (range 35 to 161) following diagnosis. In culture, cells were exposed to overlapping spike peptides from SARS-CoV-2, HCoV-NL63, HCoV-OC43 and HCoV-229E. The authors gave control cultures a CEFX pool, an HIV-1 Nef pool, or no peptide.

The germline V and J ends were trimmed by 0 bases and 7 bases, with 7 bases remaining between them. Germline CDR1 and CDR2: SGDLS and YYNGEE. The CDR3 is made up of 12 amino acids. Documented treatment: roughly ten-day PBMC culture with coronavirus spike peptide pools or control peptides (ViraFEST assay). ViraFEST sequenced TCRs after peptide-pool expansion of antigen-specific T cells. Cultured CD4+ T-cell DNA underwent Oncomine TCR Beta short-read sequencing. TCRdb itself ran the PCR reads through MiXCR, one entry per CDR3 protein. In the table there are 11,000 or so distinct CDR3 sequences, 47% of which are singletons. This clonotype showed up just a few times. No antigen is known for it.

Specimen: CD4+ T cells from blood, cultured in vitro. The chain employs TRBV9 and TRBJ1-2; no clear D. The origin of this receptor is a human donor who had recovered from COVID-19. The CDR3 DNA follows: TGTGCCAGCAGCGTAGAGGCGGGTGGCTACACCTTC. Translating gives CASSVEAGGYTF.